This is a list of T cell receptor beta chains from one sample in a study of blood T cell repertoires in COVID-19. Sequencing used immunoSEQ multiplex PCR; TCRdb keeps in-frame clones, though not all of them. The table includes over 200,000 clones, about 94% detected once. The material sequenced was peripheral blood. The receptors were sampled from a man aged 55 to 70 with COVID-19, enrolled during active disease. Both conserved end residues are part of each CDR3. Each record gives: V gene, clone size, D gene, J gene, CDR3 length, CDR3 protein, CDR3 DNA. D genes are given only for firm matches. Clone size is stated in some rows and not others, as once, few, many or a class when expanded.

V: TRBV28
size: -
D: -
J: TRBJ1-4
length: 12
CDR3: CASSTTDEKLFF
DNA: TGTGCCAGCAGTACGACAGACGAAAAACTGTTTTTT

V: TRBV11-3
size: -
D: -
J: TRBJ2-1
length: 13
CDR3: CASSSRLNNEQFF
DNA: TGTGCCAGCAGCTCGCGACTCAATAATGAGCAGTTCTTC

V: TRBV28
size: -
D: -
J: TRBJ1-1
length: 12
CDR3: CASSQSQGGAFF
DNA: TGTGCCAGCAGTCAGTCACAGGGTGGAGCTTTCTTT

V: TRBV3-1/TRBV3-2
size: -
D: -
J: TRBJ1-1
length: 13
CDR3: CASSHGRATEAFF
DNA: TGTGCCAGCAGCCATGGCAGGGCCACTGAAGCTTTCTTT

V: TRBV6-6
size: -
D: -
J: TRBJ1-3
length: 16
CDR3: CASSYPPERTGNTIYF
DNA: TGTGCCAGCAGTTACCCCCCTGAGCGCACGGGAAACACCATATATTTT

V: TRBV6-5
size: -
D: TRBD1
J: TRBJ2-5
length: 16
CDR3: CASSYSRTGGIQTQYF
DNA: TGTGCCAGCAGTTACTCGCGGACAGGGGGCATACAGACCCAGTACTTC

V: TRBV28
size: -
D: TRBD1
J: TRBJ1-1
length: 16
CDR3: CASSWTGEMLYTEAFF
DNA: TGTGCCAGCAGCTGGACAGGTGAAATGCTGTACACTGAAGCTTTCTTT

V: TRBV20-1
size: -
D: -
J: TRBJ1-3
length: 16
CDR3: CSASIDSQGTGNTIYF
DNA: TGCAGTGCTAGTATTGATTCCCAGGGAACTGGAAACACCATATATTTT

V: TRBV28
size: -
D: -
J: TRBJ1-6
length: 12
CDR3: CASSSNNSPLHF
DNA: TGTGCGTCGAGTTCCAATAATTCACCCCTCCACTTT

V: TRBV7-9
size: -
D: TRBD1
J: TRBJ1-1
length: 16
CDR3: CASSERGTVPSTEAFF
DNA: TGTGCCAGCAGCGAACGAGGGACAGTTCCGAGCACTGAAGCTTTCTTT

V: TRBV6-5
size: -
D: -
J: TRBJ2-3
length: 13
CDR3: CASSENRADTQYF
DNA: TGTGCCAGCAGCGAGAACAGGGCAGATACGCAGTATTTT

V: TRBV11-1
size: -
D: -
J: TRBJ1-1
length: 14
CDR3: CASSLQGMNTEAFF
DNA: TGTGCCAGCAGCTTACAGGGGATGAACACTGAAGCTTTCTTT

V: TRBV15
size: -
D: TRBD1
J: TRBJ2-1
length: 17
CDR3: CATSRDRHRGLDNEQFF
DNA: TGTGCCACCAGCAGAGATCGACACAGGGGGTTGGATAATGAGCAGTTCTTC

V: TRBV25-1
size: -
D: -
J: TRBJ2-1
length: 13
CDR3: CASSGLGGNEQFF
DNA: TGTGCCAGCAGTGGGTTGGGGGGAAATGAGCAGTTCTTC

V: TRBV7-9
size: -
D: -
J: TRBJ1-2
length: 14
CDR3: CASSFTGANYGYTF
DNA: TGTGCCAGCAGCTTTACAGGAGCTAACTATGGCTACACCTTC

V: TRBV4-2
size: -
D: -
J: TRBJ1-2
length: 14
CDR3: CASSEREDSYGYTF
DNA: TGTGCCAGCAGCGAAAGGGAGGACTCCTATGGCTACACCTTC

V: TRBV5-4
size: once
D: TRBD2
J: TRBJ2-1
length: 14
CDR3: CASGTSGAYNEQFF
DNA: TGTGCCAGCGGGACTAGCGGCGCCTACAATGAGCAGTTCTTC

V: TRBV7-9
size: once
D: -
J: TRBJ2-7
length: 13
CDR3: CATRPYRVGEQYF
DNA: TGTGCCACACGCCCCTACAGGGTTGGCGAGCAGTACTTC

V: TRBV20-1
size: -
D: -
J: TRBJ1-2
length: 11
CDR3: CSARGSGGYTF
DNA: TGCAGTGCTAGAGGGAGTGGGGGCTACACCTTC

V: TRBV9
size: -
D: -
J: TRBJ2-7
length: 14
CDR3: CASSVDQYPYEQYF
DNA: TGTGCCAGCAGCGTAGACCAGTACCCCTACGAGCAGTACTTC

V: TRBV2
size: -
D: -
J: TRBJ2-6
length: 14
CDR3: CASSAVSGANVLTF
DNA: TGTGCCAGCAGTGCAGTTTCTGGGGCCAACGTCCTGACTTTC

V: TRBV7-7
size: -
D: -
J: TRBJ2-1
length: 17
CDR3: CASSLEQGRGRNNEQFF
DNA: TGTGCTAGCAGCTTAGAGCAAGGCAGGGGTAGGAACAATGAGCAGTTCTTC

V: TRBV7-2
size: -
D: -
J: TRBJ2-7
length: 17
CDR3: CASSLTSGFLPSYEQYF
DNA: TGTGCCAGCAGCTTAACTTCAGGGTTCCTCCCCTCCTACGAGCAGTACTTC

V: TRBV19
size: -
D: TRBD1
J: TRBJ2-7
length: 15
CDR3: CATALHGQGTWEQYF
DNA: TGTGCCACCGCCCTTCACGGACAGGGGACTTGGGAGCAGTACTTC

V: TRBV6-4
size: -
D: -
J: TRBJ1-2
length: 14
CDR3: CASSDSYGVYGYTF
DNA: TGTGCCAGCAGTGACTCGTACGGGGTTTATGGCTACACCTTC

V: TRBV6-5
size: -
D: -
J: TRBJ2-3
length: 14
CDR3: CASTLGSGTDTQYF
DNA: TGTGCCAGCACCTTGGGGAGCGGGACAGATACGCAGTATTTT

V: TRBV3-1/TRBV3-2
size: -
D: -
J: TRBJ2-5
length: 15
CDR3: CARSQGGVAGETQYF
DNA: TGTGCCCGCAGCCAAGGGGGGGTCGCGGGGGAGACCCAGTACTTC